These T cell receptor beta chains were read from a single sample in a study of blood T cell repertoires in COVID-19. Clones were read by immunoSEQ multiplex PCR, and TCRdb kept only the in-frame ones, dropping some. The sample shows more than 200,000 clones, around 84% of them seen only once. The sample taken for sequencing was peripheral blood. The source of these receptors is a woman of 80 years or more with COVID-19, enrolled during active disease. Both conserved end residues are part of each CDR3. Each record gives: V gene, clone size, J gene, D gene, CDR3 protein, CDR3 DNA. The D gene is left open where the match is weak. The size entry is marked missing in some rows and otherwise reads once, few, many or a size class.

V gene: TRBV28; clone size: .; J gene: TRBJ1-4; D gene: TRBD1; CDR3 protein: CASSTTGQGDYSTNEKLFF; CDR3 DNA: TGTGCCAGCAGTACAACGGGACAGGGGGATTATTCGACTAATGAAAAACTGTTTTTT
V gene: TRBV4-3; clone size: .; J gene: TRBJ1-4; D gene: .; CDR3 protein: CASSQDPGRANEKLFF; CDR3 DNA: TGCGCCAGCAGCCAAGATCCGGGCAGGGCTAATGAAAAACTGTTTTTT
V gene: TRBV28; clone size: .; J gene: TRBJ1-1; D gene: .; CDR3 protein: CASSHRRNTEAFF; CDR3 DNA: TGTGCCAGCAGTCACAGGAGGAACACTGAAGCTTTCTTT
V gene: TRBV2; clone size: few; J gene: TRBJ1-1; D gene: .; CDR3 protein: CASSDSVNTEAFF; CDR3 DNA: TGTGCCAGCAGTGACAGCGTGAACACTGAAGCTTTCTTT
V gene: TRBV7-2; clone size: .; J gene: TRBJ1-5; D gene: .; CDR3 protein: CASSRVSQGRQPQHF; CDR3 DNA: TGTGCCAGCAGCCGCGTCTCTCAGGGTCGACAGCCCCAGCATTTT
V gene: TRBV4-1; clone size: .; J gene: TRBJ1-2; D gene: TRBD1; CDR3 protein: CASSQSPGQNYGYTF; CDR3 DNA: TGCGCCAGCAGCCAATCCCCGGGACAGAACTATGGCTACACCTTC
V gene: TRBV29-1; clone size: .; J gene: TRBJ2-7; D gene: TRBD1; CDR3 protein: CSVTGTGGLRYEQYF; CDR3 DNA: TGCAGCGTGACCGGGACAGGGGGCCTCCGCTACGAGCAGTACTTC
V gene: TRBV6-6; clone size: .; J gene: TRBJ1-2; D gene: .; CDR3 protein: CASSHSDARTGYTF; CDR3 DNA: TGTGCCAGCAGTCACAGTGACGCCAGAACGGGCTACACCTTC
V gene: TRBV20-1; clone size: .; J gene: TRBJ1-2; D gene: .; CDR3 protein: CSVGDGYGYTF; CDR3 DNA: TGCAGTGTAGGAGACGGCTATGGCTACACCTTC
V gene: TRBV7-3; clone size: .; J gene: TRBJ1-1; D gene: .; CDR3 protein: CASSLADTKSNTEAFF; CDR3 DNA: TGTGCCAGCAGCCTGGCGGACACCAAATCGAACACTGAAGCTTTCTTT